These 23 T cell receptor beta chains came from one sample sequenced in a study of graft-versus-host responses after intestinal transplantation. The antigens for these receptors are not known. Using immunoSEQ multiplex PCR, the repertoire was profiled, and TCRdb retains in-frame clones only, with some absent. The sample has about 83,000 clones, less than 90% seen once. The sequenced sample was unstimulated CD4+ T cells sorted from spleen or lymph node cells, obtained before intestinal transplant. The receptors originated from a human donor who received an intestinal transplant.

CDR3 coding DNA: TGTGCCAGCAGTTCGGGACTAGATAGTTTCTACGAGCAGTACTTC. Translation: CASSSGLDSFYEQYF. V and J are TRBV2 and TRBJ2-7, with 8 bases identical to TRBD2. Germline V gives CDR1 SNHLY, CDR2 FYNNEI. The V gene end was trimmed by 5 bases and the J gene end by 3 bases; junction bases not matched to a gene: 9. The CDR3 contains 15 residues.

This chain uses TRBV6-1 with TRBJ1-5; 8 bases fit TRBD1. The CDR3 length is 15 residues. Trimming removed 10 bases from V and 2 bases from J; junction bases left unmatched: 10. Germline V CDR1 and CDR2: MNHNS, SASEGT. The DNA for the CDR3 is TGTGCCACTACAACGGACAGGGTTGGCAATCAGCCCCAGCATTTT. Protein sequence: CATTTDRVGNQPQHF.

This clone came up once. CDR3 DNA: TGTGCCAGCAGGGGAAGCGGTTCCTACGAGCAGTACTTC. This gives the protein CASRGSGSYEQYF. The chain joins TRBV28 to TRBJ2-7; tentatively, D is TRBD2 (5 bases). The CDR3 loop spans 13 amino acids. Germline CDR1 and CDR2: MDHEN and SYDVKM. The V gene lost 6 bases and the J gene lost 1 base, with 10 bases spanning the gap.

This clone was detected only once. V usage is TRBV5-1 and J usage is TRBJ2-3; possibly TRBD1 for D (6 bases). V gave up 4 bases and J gave up 3 bases, with 9 bases separating them. The CDR3 runs 13 residues. Germline CDR1 and CDR2: SGHRS and YFSETQ. CDR3 residues: CASSLQGTDTQYF. The CDR3 DNA reads as TGCGCCAGCAGCCTACAGGGAACAGATACGCAGTATTTT.

The chain combines TRBV19 with TRBJ1-5; D is possibly TRBD1 (6 bases). Germline CDR1 LNHDA, CDR2 SQIVND (reference sequence). V gave up 5 bases and J gave up 6 bases, with 14 bases separating them. The CDR3 has 14 amino acids. The CDR3 sequence is CASSALGGRQPQHF. The CDR3 DNA reads as TGTGCCAGTAGTGCTCTCGGGGGGCGTCAGCCCCAGCATTTT. Filled out from reference TRBV19 and TRBJ1-5, the complete variable domain reads DGGITQSPKYLFRKEGQNVTLSCEQNLNHDAMYWYRQDPGQGLRLIYYSQIVNDFQKGDIAEGYSVSREKKESFPLTVTSAQKNPTAFYLCASSALGGRQPQHFGDGTRLSIL.

The J gene is TRBJ1-3, the V gene TRBV13, with 7 bases lining up with TRBD1. Per germline, CDR1 PRHDT and CDR2 FYEKMQ (reference sequence). The CDR3 has 17 residues. V trimming: 3 bases; J trimming: 4 bases; junction bases outside the gene matches: 12. The CDR3 DNA follows: TGTGCCAGCAGCTTGCCGACAGGGAAGGGCCCCGGAAACACCATATATTTT. Amino acids: CASSLPTGKGPGNTIYF.

J is TRBJ1-4 and V is TRBV5-1; 12 nucleotides line up with TRBD1. The length of the CDR3 is 20 residues. Germline V lookup: CDR1 SGHRS, CDR2 YFSETQ. V lost 0 bases, J lost 5 bases, and 14 bases stayed unmatched. The DNA of the CDR3 is TGCGCCAGCAGCTTGGCCAACCGAGGGACAGGGGGCAACCCCAATGAAAAACTGTTTTTT. It is translated as CASSLANRGTGGNPNEKLFF.

The CDR3 nucleotides are TGTGCCTGGAGTAAGGTCAGGGCCACCGGGGAGCTGTTTTTT. It translates to CAWSKVRATGELFF. The rearrangement uses TRBV30 and TRBJ2-2; D might be TRBD1 (5 bases). This CDR3 spans 14 amino acids. Trimming pared 2 bases from V and 4 bases from J, leaving 11 bases between. CDR1 GTSNPN and CDR2 SVGIG come from the germline V gene (reference sequence).

This chain joins TRBV27 and TRBJ2-3; TRBD2 aligns across 9 bases. The germline V gene encodes CDR1 MNHEY and CDR2 SMNVEV (reference sequence). The CDR3 contains 16 residues. V shed 4 bases and J 6 bases; nucleotides not matched to a gene: 11. CDR3 sequence reads: CASSSTGGRVRDTQYF. The CDR3 bases are TGTGCCAGCAGTTCCACGGGCGGGAGGGTGAGGGATACGCAGTATTTT.

The chain employs TRBV7-9 and TRBJ2-5; 8 bases are a match to TRBD1. The V and J ends lost 5 bases and 1 base, in that order; junction bases with no gene match: 12. Germline V gene sequence: CDR1 SEHNR, CDR2 FQNEAQ (reference sequence). The CDR3 is made up of 17 amino acids. CDR3 amino acids: CASSPGGTRGVQETQYF. DNA of the CDR3: TGTGCCAGCAGCCCAGGGGGCACTAGGGGGGTCCAAGAGACCCAGTACTTC.

This clone was detected only a few times. CDR3 coding DNA: TGTGCCAGCAGCTTAGAAGGCGGCCGTAATGAAAAACTGTTTTTT. It yields the protein CASSLEGGRNEKLFF. The rearrangement links TRBV7-9 to TRBJ1-4, with unresolved D. Trimming cost V 1 base and J 4 bases, with 10 bases left between them. This CDR3 spans 15 amino acids. CDR1 is SEHNR and CDR2 is FQNEAQ in the germline V gene (reference sequence). Drawing the rest from reference TRBV7-9 and TRBJ1-4, the complete variable domain is DTGVSQNPRHKITKRGQNVTFRCDPISEHNRLYWYRQTLGQGPEFLTYFQNEAQLEKSRLLSDRFSAERPKGSFSTLEIQRTEQGDSAMYLCASSLEGGRNEKLFFGSGTQLSVL.

This clone was found once. The V gene is TRBV5-4, the J gene TRBJ1-1; D gene unclear. Germline V lookup: CDR1 SGHNT, CDR2 YYREEE (reference sequence). The CDR3 runs to 13 residues. The V end lost 4 bases, the J end lost 4 bases, and 11 bases lay between the germline ends. CDR3 nucleotide sequence: TGTGCCAGCAGCAACACTGGAGGCACTGAAGCTTTCTTT. Encoded protein: CASSNTGGTEAFF.

CDR3 coding DNA: TGTGCCACGCAATTCAGGGATCCTATCTTCTATAGCAATCAGCCCCAGCATTTT. This gives the protein CATQFRDPIFYSNQPQHF. The chain combines TRBV6-9 with TRBJ1-5; a possible D gene is TRBD1 (5 bases). Germline V gives CDR1 MNHGY, CDR2 SVAAGI. Trimming stripped 10 bases from V and 0 bases from J, with 25 bases between. The CDR3 covers 18 residues.

The sample holds one count of this clone. This chain uses TRBV7-2 with TRBJ1-2, with D possibly matching TRBD1 (5 bases). CDR3 length: 15 amino acids. Per germline, CDR1 SGHTA and CDR2 FQGNSA. Between the trimmed V and J ends, which lost 1 base and 2 bases, there was a span of 11 bases. The CDR3 spells CASSLEGPSNYGYTF. The DNA for the CDR3 is TGTGCCAGCAGCTTAGAGGGGCCATCAAACTATGGCTACACCTTC. Combining the CDR3 with reference TRBV7-2 and TRBJ1-2 gives the whole variable domain GAGVSQSPSNKVTEKGKDVELRCDPISGHTALYWYRQSLGQGLEFLIYFQGNSAPDKSGLPSDRFSAERTGGSVSTLTIQRTQQEDSAVYLCASSLEGPSNYGYTFGSGTRLTVV.

V is TRBV7-9 and J is TRBJ2-7; 10 nucleotides agree with TRBD1. The CDR3 totals 15 residues. In germline, CDR1 is SEHNR, CDR2 FQNEAQ (reference sequence). V shed 4 bases, J shed 2 bases, and the junction held 5 bases outside the gene matches. In nucleotides, the CDR3 is TGTGCCAGCAGCTCGACAGGGGGCAGGACCTACGAGCAGTACTTC. It translates to CASSSTGGRTYEQYF.

The chain carries TRBV27 and TRBJ2-2; D is undetermined. Trimming took off 5 bases at V and 7 bases at J, with 8 bases between the two ends. The CDR3 consists of 12 residues. The germline CDR1 and CDR2 sequences are MNHEY and SMNVEV (reference sequence). The CDR3 protein is CASSLRIGELFF. The DNA for the CDR3 is TGTGCCAGCAGTCTACGAATCGGGGAGCTGTTTTTT.

The chain carries TRBV4-1 and TRBJ2-3, with D maybe TRBD2 (6 bases). There are 15 residues in the CDR3. V was cut by 1 base and J by 0 bases, with 8 bases left in between. Germline V gene sequence: CDR1 MGHRA, CDR2 YSYEKL. CDR3 sequence (DNA): TGCGCCAGCAGCCAAGTGGGGACTAGCACAGATACGCAGTATTTT. This codes for CASSQVGTSTDTQYF.

The V gene is TRBV7-9, the J gene TRBJ1-2, with 11 bases matching TRBD1. Germline V gives CDR1 SEHNR, CDR2 FQNEAQ (reference sequence). J lost 8 bases, V lost 5 bases, and 7 bases had no gene match. The CDR3 runs 14 residues. This CDR3 reads CASSPGQGARGYTF. The CDR3 DNA reads TGTGCCAGCAGCCCTGGACAGGGGGCGCGAGGCTACACCTTC.

V usage is TRBV6-1 and J usage is TRBJ2-7; TRBD2 aligns across 7 bases. The CDR3 runs to 16 residues. The J segment lost 5 bases and the V segment lost 4 bases, leaving 14 bases of the junction unmatched. Germline CDR1 MNHNS, CDR2 SASEGT. DNA of the CDR3: TGTGCCAGCAGTGTCAATCCCTGGCGGGGGAGTAACGAGCAGTACTTC. Protein product: CASSVNPWRGSNEQYF.

The rearrangement joins TRBV21-1 to TRBJ2-4; the table's D gene call, TRBD1, was not cross checked with the DNA. TRBV21-1 is termed a pseudogene. The CDR3 extends over 13 amino acids. Here the CDR3 reads CASSNTGVNIQYF. The CDR3 nucleotides read TGTGCCAGCAGTAACACAGGGGTTAACATTCAGTACTTC.

The rearrangement links TRBV11-2 to TRBJ2-7; 10 bases line up with TRBD2. The V gene's germline CDR1 is SGHAT and CDR2 FQNNGV. This CDR3 has 15 residues. Trimming at V came to 1 base and at J to 6 bases, leaving 6 bases not matched to a gene. The CDR3 is CASSLGTSGLSEQYF. The CDR3 DNA follows: TGTGCCAGCAGCTTAGGGACTAGCGGCCTCTCCGAGCAGTACTTC.

The chain recombines TRBV7-8 with TRBJ1-1; perhaps TRBD1 as D (5 bases). Between the trimmed V and J ends, which lost 4 bases and 5 bases, there was a span of 17 bases. The CDR3 totals 15 residues. Germline lookup yields CDR1 SGHVS and CDR2 FQNEAQ. CDR3 in DNA: TGTGCCAGCAGCTCCACCCCAGGTCGGGGGACTGAAGCTTTCTTT. Its protein is CASSSTPGRGTEAFF.

This chain links TRBV10-1 with TRBJ1-2; D possibly corresponds to TRBD1 (5 bases). Looked up from germline, CDR1 is WNHNN and CDR2 is SYGVQD (reference sequence). Between the trimmed V and J ends, which lost 2 bases and 13 bases, there was a span of 17 bases. This CDR3 has 13 amino acids. The CDR3 sequence is CASSEMAGSLSTF. CDR3 DNA sequence: TGCGCCAGCAGTGAGATGGCAGGGTCCCTATCCACCTTC.